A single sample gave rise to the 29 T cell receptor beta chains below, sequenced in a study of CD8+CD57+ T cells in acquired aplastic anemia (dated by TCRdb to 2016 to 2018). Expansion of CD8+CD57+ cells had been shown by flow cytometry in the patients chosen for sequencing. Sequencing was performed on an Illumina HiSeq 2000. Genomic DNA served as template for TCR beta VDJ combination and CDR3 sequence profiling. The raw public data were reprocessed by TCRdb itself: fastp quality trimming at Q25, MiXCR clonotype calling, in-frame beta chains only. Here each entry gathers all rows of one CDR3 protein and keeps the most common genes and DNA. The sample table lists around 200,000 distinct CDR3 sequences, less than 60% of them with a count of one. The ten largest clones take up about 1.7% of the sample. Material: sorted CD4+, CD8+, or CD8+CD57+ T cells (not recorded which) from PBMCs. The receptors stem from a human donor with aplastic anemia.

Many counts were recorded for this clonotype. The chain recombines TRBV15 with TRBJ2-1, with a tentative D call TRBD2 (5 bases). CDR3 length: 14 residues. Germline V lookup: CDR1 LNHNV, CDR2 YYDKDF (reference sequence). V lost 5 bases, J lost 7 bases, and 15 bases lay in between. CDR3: CATSGPKEANEQFF. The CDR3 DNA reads TGTGCCACCAGCGGCCCGAAGGAGGCGAATGAGCAGTTCTTC.

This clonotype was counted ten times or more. The CDR3 sequence: CASSALLDSNNSPLHF. The CDR3 region has the DNA TGTGCCAGCAGCGCTCTTTTGGACAGTAACAATTCACCCCTCCACTTT. The chain links TRBV5-6 to TRBJ1-6, with D possibly being TRBD1 (6 bases). V lost 4 bases and J lost 7, with 18 bases in between. The CDR3 covers 16 residues. CDR1 and CDR2 (germline): SGHDT, YYEEEE.

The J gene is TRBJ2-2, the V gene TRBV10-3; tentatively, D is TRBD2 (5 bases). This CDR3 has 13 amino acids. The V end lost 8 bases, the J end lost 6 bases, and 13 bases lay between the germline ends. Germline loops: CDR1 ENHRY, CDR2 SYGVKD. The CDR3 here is CAIGTGDPGELFF. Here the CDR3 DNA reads TGTGCCATCGGTACCGGGGATCCCGGGGAGCTGTTTTTT.

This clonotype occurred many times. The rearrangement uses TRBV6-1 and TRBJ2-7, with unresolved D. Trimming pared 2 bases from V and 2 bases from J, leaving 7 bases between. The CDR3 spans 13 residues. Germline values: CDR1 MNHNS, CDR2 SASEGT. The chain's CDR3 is CASSERIAYEQYF. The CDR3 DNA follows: TGTGCCAGCAGTGAAAGAATAGCCTACGAGCAGTACTTC.

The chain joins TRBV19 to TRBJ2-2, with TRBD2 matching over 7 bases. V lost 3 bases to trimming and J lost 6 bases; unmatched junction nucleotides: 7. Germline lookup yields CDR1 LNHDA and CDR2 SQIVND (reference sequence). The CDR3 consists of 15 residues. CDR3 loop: CASSISGTTPGELFF. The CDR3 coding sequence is TGTGCCAGTAGTATCAGTGGGACTACCCCCGGGGAGCTGTTTTTT.

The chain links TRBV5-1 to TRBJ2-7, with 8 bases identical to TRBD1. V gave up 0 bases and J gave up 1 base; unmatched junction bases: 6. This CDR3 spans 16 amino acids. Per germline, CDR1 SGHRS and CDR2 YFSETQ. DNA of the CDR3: TGCGCCAGCAGCTTGGCCTGGGGGACAGGATCCTACGAGCAGTACTTC. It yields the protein CASSLAWGTGSYEQYF.

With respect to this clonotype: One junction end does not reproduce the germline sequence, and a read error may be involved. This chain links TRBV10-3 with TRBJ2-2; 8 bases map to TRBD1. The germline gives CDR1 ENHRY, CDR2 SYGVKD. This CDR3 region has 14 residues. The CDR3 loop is CAISPGQVTGGLFF. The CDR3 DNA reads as TGTGCCATCAGCCCGGGACAGGTCACCGGGGGGCTGTTTTTT.

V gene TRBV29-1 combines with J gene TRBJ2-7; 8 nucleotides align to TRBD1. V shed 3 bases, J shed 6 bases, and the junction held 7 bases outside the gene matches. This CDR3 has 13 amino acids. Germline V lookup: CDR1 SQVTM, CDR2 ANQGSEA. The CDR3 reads CSVDGQGASEQYF. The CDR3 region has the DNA TGCAGCGTTGACGGGCAGGGGGCGAGCGAGCAGTACTTC.

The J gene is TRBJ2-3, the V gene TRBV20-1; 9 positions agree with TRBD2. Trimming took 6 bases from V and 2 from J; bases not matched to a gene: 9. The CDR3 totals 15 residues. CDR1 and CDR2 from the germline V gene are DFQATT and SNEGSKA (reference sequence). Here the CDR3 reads CSAPIAGDVTDTQYF. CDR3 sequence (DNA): TGCAGTGCCCCTATAGCGGGAGACGTCACAGATACGCAGTATTTT.

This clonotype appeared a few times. In DNA form, the CDR3 reads TGTGCCAGCAGCCTAAGGCTAGCCGGTCCGGGTGAGCAGTTCTTC. This codes for CASSLRLAGPGEQFF. This chain links TRBV27 with TRBJ2-1, with TRBD2 as a possible D gene (5 bases). Trimming removed 6 bases at V and 9 bases at J, with 21 bases between. Germline-derived CDR1 and CDR2 are MNHEY and SMNVEV (reference sequence). The CDR3 is 15 amino acids.

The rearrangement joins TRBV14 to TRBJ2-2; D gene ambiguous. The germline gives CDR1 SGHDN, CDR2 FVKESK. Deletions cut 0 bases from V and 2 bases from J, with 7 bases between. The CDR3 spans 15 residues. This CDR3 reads CASSQEPINTGELFF. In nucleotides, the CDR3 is TGTGCCAGCAGCCAAGAACCAATTAACACCGGGGAGCTGTTTTTT.

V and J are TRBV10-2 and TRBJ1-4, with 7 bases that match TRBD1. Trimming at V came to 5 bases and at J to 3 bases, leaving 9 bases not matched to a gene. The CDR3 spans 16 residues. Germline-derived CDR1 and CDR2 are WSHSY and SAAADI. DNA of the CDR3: TGCGCCAGCAGTTTTACAGGGGCGGTAGCTAATGAAAAACTGTTTTTT. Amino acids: CASSFTGAVANEKLFF.

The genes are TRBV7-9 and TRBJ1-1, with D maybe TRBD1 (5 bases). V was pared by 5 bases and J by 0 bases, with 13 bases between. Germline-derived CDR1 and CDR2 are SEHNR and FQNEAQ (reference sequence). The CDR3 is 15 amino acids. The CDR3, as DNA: TGTGCCAGCAGCCCAGATAGACAGATGAACACTGAAGCTTTCTTT. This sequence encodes CASSPDRQMNTEAFF.

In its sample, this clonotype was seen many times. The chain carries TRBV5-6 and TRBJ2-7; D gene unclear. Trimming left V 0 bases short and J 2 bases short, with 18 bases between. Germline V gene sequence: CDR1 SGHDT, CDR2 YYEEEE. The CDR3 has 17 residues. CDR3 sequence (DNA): TGTGCCAGCAGCTTGGCCGTCTCGGCCGCGCGTACCTACGAGCAGTACTTC. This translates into CASSLAVSAARTYEQYF.

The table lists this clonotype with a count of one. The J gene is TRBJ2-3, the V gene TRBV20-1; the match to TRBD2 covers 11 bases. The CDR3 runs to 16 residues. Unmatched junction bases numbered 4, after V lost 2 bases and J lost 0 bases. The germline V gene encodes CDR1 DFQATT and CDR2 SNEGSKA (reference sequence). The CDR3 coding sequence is TGCAGTGCTAGACGCCTAGCGGGAGGAAGCACAGATACGCAGTATTTT. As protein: CSARRLAGGSTDTQYF.

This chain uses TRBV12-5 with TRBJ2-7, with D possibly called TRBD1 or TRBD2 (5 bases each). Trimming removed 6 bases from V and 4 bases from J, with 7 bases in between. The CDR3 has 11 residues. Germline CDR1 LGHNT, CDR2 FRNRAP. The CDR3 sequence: CASGWGYEQYF. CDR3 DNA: TGTGCTAGTGGCTGGGGGTACGAGCAGTACTTC.

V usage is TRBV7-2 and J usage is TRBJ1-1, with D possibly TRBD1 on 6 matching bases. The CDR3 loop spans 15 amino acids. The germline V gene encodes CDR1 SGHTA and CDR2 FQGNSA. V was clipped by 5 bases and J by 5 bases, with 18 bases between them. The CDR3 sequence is CASSARADSGTEAFF. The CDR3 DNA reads TGTGCCAGCAGCGCCAGGGCGGACAGTGGGACTGAAGCTTTCTTT.

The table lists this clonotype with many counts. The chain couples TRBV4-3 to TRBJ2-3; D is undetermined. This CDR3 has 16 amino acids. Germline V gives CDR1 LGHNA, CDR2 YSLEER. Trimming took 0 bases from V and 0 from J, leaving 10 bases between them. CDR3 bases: TGCGCCAGCAGCCAAGATGCCGGGTGGAGCACAGATACGCAGTATTTT. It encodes CASSQDAGWSTDTQYF.

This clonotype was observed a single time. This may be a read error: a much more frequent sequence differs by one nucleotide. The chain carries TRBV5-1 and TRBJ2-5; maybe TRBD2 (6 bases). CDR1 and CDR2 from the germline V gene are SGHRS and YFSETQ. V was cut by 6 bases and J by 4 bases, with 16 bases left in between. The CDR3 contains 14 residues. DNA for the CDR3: TGCGCCAGCACCGAGGGGCGAGCGGGAGAGACCCAGTACTTC. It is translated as CASTEGRAGETQYF. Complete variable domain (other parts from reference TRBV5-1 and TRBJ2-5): KAGVTQTPRYLIKTRGQQVTLSCSPISGHRSVSWYQQTPGQGLQFLFEYFSETQRNKGNFPGRFSGRQFSNSRSEMNVSTLELGDSALYLCASTEGRAGETQYFGPGTRLLVL.

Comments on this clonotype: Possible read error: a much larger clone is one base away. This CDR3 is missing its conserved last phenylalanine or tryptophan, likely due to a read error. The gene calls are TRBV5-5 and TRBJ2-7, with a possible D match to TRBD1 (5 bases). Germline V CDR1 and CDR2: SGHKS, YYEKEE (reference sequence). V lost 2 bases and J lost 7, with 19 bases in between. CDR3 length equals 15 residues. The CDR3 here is CASSFLTYTKGEQYL. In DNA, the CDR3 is TGTGCCAGCAGCTTTCTTACGTATACCAAGGGGGAGCAGTACCTC.

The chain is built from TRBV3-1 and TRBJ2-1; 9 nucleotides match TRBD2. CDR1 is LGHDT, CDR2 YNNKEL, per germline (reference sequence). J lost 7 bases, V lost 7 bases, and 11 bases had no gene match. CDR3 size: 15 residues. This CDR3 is CASNFRRGGRNEQFF. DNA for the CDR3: TGTGCCAGCAACTTCCGGCGGGGGGGCCGGAATGAGCAGTTCTTC.

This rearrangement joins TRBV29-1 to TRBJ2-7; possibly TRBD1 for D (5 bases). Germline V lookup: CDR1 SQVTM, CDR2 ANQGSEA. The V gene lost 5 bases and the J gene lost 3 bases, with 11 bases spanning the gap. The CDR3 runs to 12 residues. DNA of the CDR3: TGCAGCGTTTTTTTGACAGACTACGAGCAGTACTTC. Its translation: CSVFLTDYEQYF.

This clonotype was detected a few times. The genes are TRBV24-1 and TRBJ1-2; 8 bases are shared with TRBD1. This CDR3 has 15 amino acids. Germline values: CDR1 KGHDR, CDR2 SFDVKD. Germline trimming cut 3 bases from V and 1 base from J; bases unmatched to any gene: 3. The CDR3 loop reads CATSDPGQGNYGYTF. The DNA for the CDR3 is TGTGCCACCAGTGATCCTGGACAGGGTAACTATGGCTACACCTTC.

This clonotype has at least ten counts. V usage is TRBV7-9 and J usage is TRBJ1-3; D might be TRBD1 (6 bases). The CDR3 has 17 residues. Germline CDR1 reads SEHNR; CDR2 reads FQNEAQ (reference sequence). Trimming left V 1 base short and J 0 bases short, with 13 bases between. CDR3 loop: CASSLVKTGSSGNTIYF. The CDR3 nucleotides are TGTGCCAGCAGCTTAGTCAAAACAGGGAGCTCTGGAAACACCATATATTTT.

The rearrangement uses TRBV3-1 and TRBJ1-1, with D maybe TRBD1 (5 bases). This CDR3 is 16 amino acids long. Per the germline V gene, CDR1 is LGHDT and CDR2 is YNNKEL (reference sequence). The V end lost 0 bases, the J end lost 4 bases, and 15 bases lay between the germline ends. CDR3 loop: CASSQDGGGLSTEAFF. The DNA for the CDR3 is TGTGCCAGCAGCCAAGATGGCGGGGGATTGAGCACTGAAGCTTTCTTT.

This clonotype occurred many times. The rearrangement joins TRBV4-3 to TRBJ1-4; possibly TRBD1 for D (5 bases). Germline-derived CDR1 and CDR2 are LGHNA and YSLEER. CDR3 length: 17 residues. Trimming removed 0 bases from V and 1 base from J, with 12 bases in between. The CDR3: CASSQDRGVQTNEKLFF. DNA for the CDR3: TGCGCCAGCAGCCAAGATCGGGGGGTGCAAACTAATGAAAAACTGTTTTTT.

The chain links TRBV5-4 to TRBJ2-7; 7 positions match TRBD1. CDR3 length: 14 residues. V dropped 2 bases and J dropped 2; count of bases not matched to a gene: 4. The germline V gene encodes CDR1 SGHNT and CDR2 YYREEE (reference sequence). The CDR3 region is CASSFLGTAYEQYF. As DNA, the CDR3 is TGTGCCAGCAGCTTCCTGGGGACAGCCTACGAGCAGTACTTC.

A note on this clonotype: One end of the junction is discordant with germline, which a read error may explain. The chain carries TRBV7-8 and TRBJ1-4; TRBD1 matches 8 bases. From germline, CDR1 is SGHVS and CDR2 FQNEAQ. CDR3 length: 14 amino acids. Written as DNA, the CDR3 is TGTGCCAGCAGCCAGGGGGCCTTGGGTGAAGAACTGTTTTTT. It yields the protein CASSQGALGEELFF.

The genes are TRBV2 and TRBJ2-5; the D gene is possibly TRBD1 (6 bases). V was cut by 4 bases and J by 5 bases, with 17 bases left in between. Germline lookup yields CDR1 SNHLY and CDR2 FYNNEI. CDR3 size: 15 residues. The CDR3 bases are TGTGCCAGCAGTGGCCCATCAGGGGATTGGGAGACCCAGTACTTC. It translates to CASSGPSGDWETQYF.